Listed below are T cell receptor beta chains from one sample, sequenced in a study of blood T cell repertoires in COVID-19. TCRdb's copy holds only in-frame clones and misses some; the assay was immunoSEQ multiplex PCR. There are tens of thousands of clones in the sample; 85% to 90% occur only once, and about 20% lies in the top ten. Sequencing was done on a sample of peripheral blood. Receptors originate from a woman aged 55-69 years with COVID-19, enrolled during active disease. Each CDR3 is given with its conserved first and last residue. D genes are given only for firm matches. Clone size is shown for a subset of rows, as once, few, many or a class of expanded clone.

V: TRBV2; size: -; D: -; J: TRBJ1-1; CDR3: CASSERRTASNTEAFF; DNA: TGTGCCAGCAGTGAAAGAAGGACTGCATCGAACACTGAAGCTTTCTTT
V: TRBV27; size: -; D: TRBD2; J: TRBJ2-2; CDR3: CASRLAGNGELFF; DNA: TGTGCCAGCAGACTAGCGGGAAACGGGGAGCTGTTTTTT
V: TRBV7-3; size: -; D: -; J: TRBJ2-1; CDR3: CASSPNGLAENEQFF; DNA: TGTGCCAGCAGCCCTAACGGTCTAGCTGAGAATGAGCAGTTCTTC
V: TRBV28; size: -; D: -; J: TRBJ1-1; CDR3: CASSPGTNTEAFF; DNA: TGTGCCAGCAGCCCCGGGACAAACACTGAAGCTTTCTTT
V: TRBV28; size: once; D: -; J: TRBJ1-5; CDR3: CASSERDQPQHF; DNA: TGTGCCAGCAGTGAGAGGGATCAGCCCCAGCATTTT
V: TRBV7-9; size: -; D: TRBD1; J: TRBJ2-5; CDR3: CASSTGTGDVKTQYF; DNA: TGTGCCAGCAGCACCGGGACAGGGGACGTAAAGACCCAGTACTTC
V: TRBV25-1; size: -; D: -; J: TRBJ1-2; CDR3: CASSGGHYYGYTF; DNA: TGTGCCAGCAGTGGGGGACACTACTATGGCTACACCTTC
V: TRBV9; size: -; D: -; J: TRBJ2-2; CDR3: CASSVGFGGWTGELFF; DNA: TGTGCCAGCAGCGTAGGTTTCGGGGGTTGGACCGGGGAGCTGTTTTTT
V: TRBV6-5; size: -; D: -; J: TRBJ1-1; CDR3: CASGAGLNTEAFF; DNA: TGTGCCAGCGGGGCAGGGCTGAACACTGAAGCTTTCTTT
V: TRBV4-3; size: -; D: TRBD2; J: TRBJ2-7; CDR3: CASSQVLAGGPGGEQYF; DNA: TGCGCCAGCAGCCAGGTACTAGCGGGAGGGCCAGGGGGAGAGCAGTACTTC
V: TRBV19; size: -; D: -; J: TRBJ1-5; CDR3: CASSIDRRLYSNQPQHF; DNA: TGTGCCAGTAGTATCGACAGGAGGTTGTATAGCAATCAGCCCCAGCATTTT
V: TRBV7-6; size: once; D: -; J: TRBJ1-6; CDR3: CASSPINSPLHF; DNA: TGTGCCAGCAGTCCAATTAATTCACCCCTCCACTTT
V: TRBV6-4; size: -; D: -; J: TRBJ2-6; CDR3: CASSDSPATGSAGANVLTF; DNA: TGTGCCAGCAGTGACTCCCCCGCGACAGGTTCCGCTGGGGCCAACGTCCTGACTTTC
V: TRBV5-1; size: -; D: TRBD1; J: TRBJ2-7; CDR3: CASSSTGQGAYEQYF; DNA: TGCGCCAGCAGCTCAACGGGACAGGGAGCCTACGAGCAGTACTTC
V: TRBV13; size: -; D: -; J: TRBJ2-7; CDR3: CASSSQGRAELYEQYF; DNA: TGTGCCAGCAGCTCCCAGGGGAGGGCCGAACTCTACGAGCAGTACTTC
V: TRBV24-1; size: -; D: TRBD2; J: TRBJ2-7; CDR3: CATQSPRLADFSYEQYF; DNA: TGTGCCACCCAAAGCCCGAGGCTAGCGGATTTCTCCTACGAGCAGTACTTC
V: TRBV3-1/TRBV3-2; size: -; D: TRBD2; J: TRBJ2-3; CDR3: CASSLLAGRGDTQYF; DNA: TGTGCCAGCAGCCTGTTAGCGGGACGGGGAGATACGCAGTATTTT
V: TRBV23-1; size: -; D: TRBD1; J: TRBJ1-1; CDR3: CASSQSTGGNTEAFF; DNA: TGCGCCAGCAGTCAATCGACAGGGGGAAACACTGAAGCTTTCTTT
V: TRBV5-1; size: -; D: -; J: TRBJ2-7; CDR3: CASSSSPRDFYEQYF; DNA: TGCGCCAGCAGCTCATCTCCTCGGGACTTCTACGAGCAGTACTTC
V: TRBV9; size: -; D: TRBD2; J: TRBJ2-2; CDR3: CASSVRRREGNTGELFF; DNA: TGTGCCAGCAGCGTACGTCGGCGGGAGGGGAACACCGGGGAGCTGTTTTTT
V: TRBV2; size: -; D: -; J: TRBJ1-5; CDR3: CASSELSSSNQPQHF; DNA: TGTGCCAGCAGTGAACTGAGTTCTAGCAATCAGCCCCAGCATTTT
V: TRBV6-5; size: -; D: TRBD2; J: TRBJ2-2; CDR3: CASSSGRETGELFF; DNA: TGTGCCAGCAGTAGCGGGAGAGAGACCGGGGAGCTGTTTTTT
V: TRBV3-1/TRBV3-2; size: -; D: -; J: TRBJ2-7; CDR3: CASSQRESYEQYF; DNA: TGTGCCAGCAGCCAACGGGAGTCCTACGAGCAGTACTTC
V: TRBV30; size: -; D: -; J: TRBJ1-5; CDR3: CAWTPRGFGQPQHF; DNA: TGTGCCTGGACCCCCCGGGGGTTCGGTCAGCCCCAGCATTTT
V: TRBV6-1; size: once; D: -; J: TRBJ2-7; CDR3: CASSVLRGSDTFYEQYF; DNA: TGTGCCAGCAGTGTATTAAGGGGCAGTGATACCTTCTACGAGCAGTACTTC
V: TRBV3-1/TRBV3-2; size: -; D: TRBD2; J: TRBJ2-4; CDR3: CASSQEGTSGSLAKNIQYF; DNA: TGTGCCAGCAGCCAAGAAGGGACTAGCGGGAGCTTGGCCAAAAACATTCAGTACTTC
V: TRBV4-2; size: once; D: -; J: TRBJ2-2; CDR3: CASSQDSEPGELFF; DNA: TGTGCCAGCAGCCAAGATTCGGAGCCGGGGGAGCTGTTTTTT
V: TRBV5-1; size: -; D: TRBD2; J: TRBJ2-1; CDR3: CASSLDASGGYNEQFF; DNA: TGCGCCAGCAGCTTAGACGCTAGCGGGGGCTACAATGAGCAGTTCTTC
V: TRBV6-6; size: -; D: TRBD1; J: TRBJ2-7; CDR3: CASRPGGAPYEQYF; DNA: TGTGCCAGCAGACCAGGGGGCGCCCCCTACGAGCAGTACTTC
V: TRBV9; size: -; D: -; J: TRBJ2-1; CDR3: CASSVTPGLHLGEQFF; DNA: TGTGCCAGCAGCGTCACTCCGGGACTCCACCTGGGTGAGCAGTTCTTC
V: TRBV9; size: -; D: -; J: TRBJ1-5; CDR3: CASSEGGNRNYQPQHF; DNA: TGTGCCAGCAGCGAAGGCGGCAATCGGAACTATCAGCCCCAGCATTTT
V: TRBV30; size: -; D: -; J: TRBJ1-1; CDR3: CAWSFPTGPNTEAFF; DNA: TGTGCCTGGAGTTTTCCGACAGGACCGAACACTGAAGCTTTCTTT
V: TRBV6-6; size: -; D: -; J: TRBJ1-5; CDR3: CASSYSGGYSNQPQHF; DNA: TGTGCCAGCAGTTACTCAGGAGGGTATAGCAATCAGCCCCAGCATTTT
V: TRBV5-1; size: -; D: -; J: TRBJ1-3; CDR3: CASSVDIHSGNTIYF; DNA: TGCGCCAGCAGCGTTGACATACACTCTGGAAACACCATATATTTT
V: TRBV10-1; size: -; D: -; J: TRBJ2-7; CDR3: CASRPPTGPYEQYF; DNA: TGCGCCAGCAGACCCCCGACAGGTCCGTACGAGCAGTACTTC
V: TRBV28; size: -; D: -; J: TRBJ2-1; CDR3: CASRKALSPYNEQFF; DNA: TGTGCCAGCAGGAAAGCGTTGTCCCCCTACAATGAGCAGTTCTTC
V: TRBV6-2/TRBV6-3; size: -; D: TRBD1; J: TRBJ1-2; CDR3: CASSRDSNYGYTF; DNA: TGTGCCAGCAGTCGGGACAGTAACTATGGCTACACCTTC
V: TRBV6-5; size: -; D: TRBD2; J: TRBJ2-5; CDR3: CASRERDPGETQYF; DNA: TGTGCCAGCCGGGAGCGGGACCCTGGAGAGACCCAGTACTTC
V: TRBV24-1; size: -; D: TRBD2; J: TRBJ2-3; CDR3: CATSDPGRGGTDTQYF; DNA: TGTGCCACCAGTGACCCTGGGCGGGGGGGCACAGATACGCAGTATTTT
V: TRBV19; size: -; D: -; J: TRBJ1-4; CDR3: CASSIRGGLDEKLFF; DNA: TGTGCCAGTAGTATTCGGGGAGGGTTGGATGAAAAACTGTTTTTT
V: TRBV28; size: -; D: -; J: TRBJ2-5; CDR3: CASRLGQPVEETQYF; DNA: TGTGCCAGCAGATTAGGGCAGCCGGTAGAAGAGACCCAGTACTTC